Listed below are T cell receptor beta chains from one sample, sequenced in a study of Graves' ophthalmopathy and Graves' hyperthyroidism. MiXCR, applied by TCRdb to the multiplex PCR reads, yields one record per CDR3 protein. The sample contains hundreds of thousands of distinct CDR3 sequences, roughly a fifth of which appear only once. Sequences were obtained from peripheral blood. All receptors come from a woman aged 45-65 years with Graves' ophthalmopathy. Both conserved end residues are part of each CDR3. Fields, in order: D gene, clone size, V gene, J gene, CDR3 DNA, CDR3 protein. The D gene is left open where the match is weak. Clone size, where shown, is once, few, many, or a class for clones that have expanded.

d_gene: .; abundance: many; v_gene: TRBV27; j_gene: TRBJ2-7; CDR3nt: TGTGCCAGCAGAGGGGAATACGAGCAGTACTTC; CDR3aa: CASRGEYEQYF
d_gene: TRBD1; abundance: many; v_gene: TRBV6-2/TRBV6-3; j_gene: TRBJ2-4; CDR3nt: TGTGCCAGCAGTTACTCCAGGGGGTTAGGCATTCAGTACTTC; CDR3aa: CASSYSRGLGIQYF
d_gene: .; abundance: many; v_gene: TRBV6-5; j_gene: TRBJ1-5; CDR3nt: TGTGCCAGCAGTTATGGCGACAGAAGAAACAATCAGCCCCAGCATTTT; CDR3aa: CASSYGDRRNNQPQHF
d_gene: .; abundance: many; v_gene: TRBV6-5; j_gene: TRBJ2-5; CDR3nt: TGTGCCAGCAGTTCGCGGACTGGAAAAGAGACCCAGTACTTC; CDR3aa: CASSSRTGKETQYF
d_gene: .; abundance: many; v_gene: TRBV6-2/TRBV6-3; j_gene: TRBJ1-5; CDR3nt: TGTGCCAGCAGTTACCCTGACCCCCAGCATTTT; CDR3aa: CASSYPDPQHF
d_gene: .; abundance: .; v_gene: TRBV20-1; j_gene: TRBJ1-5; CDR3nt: TGCAGTGCTAGCAGACAGGACAATCAGCCCCAGCATTTT; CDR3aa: CSASRQDNQPQHF
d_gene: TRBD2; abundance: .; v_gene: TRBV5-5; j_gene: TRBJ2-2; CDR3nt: TGTGCCAGCAGCAAGCGGGACGGCAACACCGGGGAGCTGTTTTTT; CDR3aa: CASSKRDGNTGELFF
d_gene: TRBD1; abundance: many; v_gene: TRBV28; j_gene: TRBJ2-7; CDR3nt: TGTGCCAGCAGTGTGAGGCCGCCGGGACAGGGCTACGAGCAGTACTTC; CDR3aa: CASSVRPPGQGYEQYF
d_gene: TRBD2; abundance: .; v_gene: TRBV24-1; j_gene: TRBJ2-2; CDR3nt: TGTGCCACCAGTGAGGCTAGCGGAAACACCGGGGAGCTGTTTTTT; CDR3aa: CATSEASGNTGELFF
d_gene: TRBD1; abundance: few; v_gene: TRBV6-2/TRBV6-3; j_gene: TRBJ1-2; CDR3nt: TGTGCCAGCGGAACCGGGACAGGGGCCGATGGCTACACCTTC; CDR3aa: CASGTGTGADGYTF
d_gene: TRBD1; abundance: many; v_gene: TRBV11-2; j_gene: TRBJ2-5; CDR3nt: TGTGCCAGCAGCCCCCGGACAGGGAAAGAGACCCAGTACTTC; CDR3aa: CASSPRTGKETQYF
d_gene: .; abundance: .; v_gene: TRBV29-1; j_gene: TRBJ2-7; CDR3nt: TGCAGCGTTGAAACGGATCACGAGCAGTACTTC; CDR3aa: CSVETDHEQYF
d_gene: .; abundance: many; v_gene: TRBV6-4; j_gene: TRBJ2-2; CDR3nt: TGTGCCAGCAGTGACTCGTACACCGGGGAGCTGTTTTTT; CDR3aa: CASSDSYTGELFF
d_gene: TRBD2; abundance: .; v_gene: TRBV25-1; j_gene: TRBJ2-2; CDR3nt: TGTGCCAGCAGTGGTCGACTAGCGGGGCCCACCGGGGAGCTGTTTTTT; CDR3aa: CASSGRLAGPTGELFF
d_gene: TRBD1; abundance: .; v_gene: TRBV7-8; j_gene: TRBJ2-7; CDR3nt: TGTGCCAGCAGCCAGGGACAGGCGAGGAAGTACTTC; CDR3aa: CASSQGQARKYF
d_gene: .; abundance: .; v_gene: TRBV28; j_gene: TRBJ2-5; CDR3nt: TGTGCCAGCACTATGTTTGGGGAGGCAGAGACCCAGTACTTC; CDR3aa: CASTMFGEAETQYF
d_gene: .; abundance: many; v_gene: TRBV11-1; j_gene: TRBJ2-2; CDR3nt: TGTGCCAGCACCGCTCTAAACTTTGTTGGAAACACCGGGGAGCTGTTTTTT; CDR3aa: CASTALNFVGNTGELFF
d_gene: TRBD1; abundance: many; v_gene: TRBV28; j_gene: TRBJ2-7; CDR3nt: TGTGCCAGCAGTACCCTCCGGGACAGGGGGCTCGACGAGCAGTACTTC; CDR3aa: CASSTLRDRGLDEQYF
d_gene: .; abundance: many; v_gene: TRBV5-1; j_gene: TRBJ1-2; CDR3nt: TGCGCCAGCACCCTGCGGGGGGCAACCCAGGACGGCTACACCTTC; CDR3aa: CASTLRGATQDGYTF
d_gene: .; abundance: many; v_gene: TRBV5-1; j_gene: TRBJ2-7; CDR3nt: TGCGCCAGCAGCTTGGGAGGGGACTACGAGCAGTACTTC; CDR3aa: CASSLGGDYEQYF
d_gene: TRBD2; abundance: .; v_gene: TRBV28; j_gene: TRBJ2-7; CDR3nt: TGTGCCAGCAGGGGTAGCGGGAGAGGAGGCGAGCAGTACTTC; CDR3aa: CASRGSGRGGEQYF
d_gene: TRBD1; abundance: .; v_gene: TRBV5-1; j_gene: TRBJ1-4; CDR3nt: TGCGCCAGCAGACCTACAGGGGAGAATGAAAAACTGTTTTTT; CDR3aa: CASRPTGENEKLFF
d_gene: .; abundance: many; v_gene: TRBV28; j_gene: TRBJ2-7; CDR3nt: TGTGCCAGCAGCTCCCCTCCCGGGACTGGAACCTACGAGCAGTACTTC; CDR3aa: CASSSPPGTGTYEQYF
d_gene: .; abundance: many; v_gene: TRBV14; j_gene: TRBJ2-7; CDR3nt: TGTGCCAGCAGCCAATTTGTTTCTTCCTCCTACGAGCAGTACTTC; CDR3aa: CASSQFVSSSYEQYF
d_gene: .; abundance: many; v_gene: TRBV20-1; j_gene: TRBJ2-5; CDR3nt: TGCAGTGCTAGCCCCCCCGACGGTGCAGGGTCCAGTACCCAGTACTTC; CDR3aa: CSASPPDGAGSSTQYF
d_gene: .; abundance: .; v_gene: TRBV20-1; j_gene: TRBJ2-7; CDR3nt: TGCAGTGCTAGAGTGCTGGCGGCTGCGAGGGGGCAGTACTTC; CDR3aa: CSARVLAAARGQYF
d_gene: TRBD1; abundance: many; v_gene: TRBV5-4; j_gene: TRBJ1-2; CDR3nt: TGTGCCAGCAGCTTGACAGGGGTAGACGGCTACACCTTC; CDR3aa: CASSLTGVDGYTF
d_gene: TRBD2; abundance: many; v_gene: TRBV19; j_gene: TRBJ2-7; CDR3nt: TGTGCCAGCAAACTAGCGGGTGATACCTACGAGCAGTACTTC; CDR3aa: CASKLAGDTYEQYF
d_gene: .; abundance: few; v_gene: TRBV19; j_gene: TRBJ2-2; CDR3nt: TGTGCCAGTAGTCTGATCACCGGGGAGCTGTTTTTT; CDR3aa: CASSLITGELFF